Included here is one T cell receptor beta chain sequence, with context. This entry is derived from a study of blood T cell repertoires in COVID-19. Assay used: immunoSEQ multiplex PCR; TCRdb lists only in-frame clones, some missing. The sample holds some 220,000 clones; 75% to 85% are singletons and the top ten take under 2.5%. The V gene lost 4 bases and the J gene lost 1 base, with 11 bases spanning the gap. Germline CDR1 and CDR2: MRHNA and SNTAGT. The CDR3 is made up of 15 amino acids. The specimen sequenced was peripheral blood. The chain employs TRBV6-4 and TRBJ2-1; tentative D call: TRBD2 (6 bases). This sequence was found in a woman aged 65 to 85 with COVID-19, enrolled during active disease. The CDR3 DNA reads TGTGCCAGCAGTGTCGATAGCGGTTCCTACAATGAGCAGTTCTTC. The encoded protein is CASSVDSGSYNEQFF.